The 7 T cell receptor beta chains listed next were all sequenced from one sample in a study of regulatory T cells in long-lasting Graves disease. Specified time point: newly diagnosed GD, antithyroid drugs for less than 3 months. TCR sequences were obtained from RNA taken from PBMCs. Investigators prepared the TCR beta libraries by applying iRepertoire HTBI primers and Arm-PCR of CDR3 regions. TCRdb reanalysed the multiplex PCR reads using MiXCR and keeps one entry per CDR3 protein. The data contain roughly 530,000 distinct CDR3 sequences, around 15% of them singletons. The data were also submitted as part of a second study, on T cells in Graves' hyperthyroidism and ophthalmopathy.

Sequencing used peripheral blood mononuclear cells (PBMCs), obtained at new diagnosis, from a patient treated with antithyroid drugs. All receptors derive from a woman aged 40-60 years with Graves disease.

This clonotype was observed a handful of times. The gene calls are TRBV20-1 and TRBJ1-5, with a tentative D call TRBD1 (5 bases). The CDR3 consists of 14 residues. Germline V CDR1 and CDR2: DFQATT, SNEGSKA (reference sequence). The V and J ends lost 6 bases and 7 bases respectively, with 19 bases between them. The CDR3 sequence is CSAQPGGGIQPQHF. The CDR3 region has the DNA TGCAGTGCACAACCTGGGGGAGGGATACAGCCCCAGCATTTT.

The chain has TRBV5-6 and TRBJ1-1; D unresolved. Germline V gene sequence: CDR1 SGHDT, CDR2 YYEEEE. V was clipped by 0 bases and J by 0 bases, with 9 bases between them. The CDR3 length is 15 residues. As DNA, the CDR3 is TGTGCCAGCAGCTTGGTGGCCAGTTTGAACACTGAAGCTTTCTTT. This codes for CASSLVASLNTEAFF.

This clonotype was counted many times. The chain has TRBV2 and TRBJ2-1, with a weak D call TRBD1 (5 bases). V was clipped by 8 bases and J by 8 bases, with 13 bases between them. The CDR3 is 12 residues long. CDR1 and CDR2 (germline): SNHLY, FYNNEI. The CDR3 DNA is TGTGCCAGCTCGCAGGGTTTCGATGAGCAGTTCTTC. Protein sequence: CASSQGFDEQFF.

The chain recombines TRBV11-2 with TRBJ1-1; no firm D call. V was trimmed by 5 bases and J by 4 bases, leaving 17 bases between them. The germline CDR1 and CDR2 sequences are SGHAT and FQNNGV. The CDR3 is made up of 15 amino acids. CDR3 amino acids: CASSQHSAYGTEAFF. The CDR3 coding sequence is TGTGCCAGCAGCCAGCACAGTGCTTATGGCACTGAAGCTTTCTTT.

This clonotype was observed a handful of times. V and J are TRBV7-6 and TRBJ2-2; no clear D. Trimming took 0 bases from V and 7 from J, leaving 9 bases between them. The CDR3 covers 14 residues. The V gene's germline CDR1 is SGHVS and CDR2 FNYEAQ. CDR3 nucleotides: TGTGCCAGCAGCTTAGCCGGCGAACTCGGGGAGCTGTTTTTT. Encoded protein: CASSLAGELGELFF.

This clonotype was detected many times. Here the CDR3 DNA reads TGTGCCCGGGGGGCAGGGGAGACCTTTGACGAGCAGTACTTC. It is translated as CARGAGETFDEQYF. The chain uses TRBV30 and TRBJ2-7, with a tentative D call TRBD2 (7 bases). Trimming took off 8 bases at V and 5 bases at J, with 22 bases between the two ends. Germline V gene data show CDR1 as GTSNPN and CDR2 as SVGIG (reference sequence). The CDR3 extends over 14 amino acids.

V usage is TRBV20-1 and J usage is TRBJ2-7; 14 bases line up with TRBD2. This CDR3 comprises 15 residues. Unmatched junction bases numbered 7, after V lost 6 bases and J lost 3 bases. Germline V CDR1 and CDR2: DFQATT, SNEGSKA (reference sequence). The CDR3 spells CSAESGTSGGYEQYF. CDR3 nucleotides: TGCAGTGCCGAATCCGGGACTAGCGGGGGCTACGAGCAGTACTTC.